Given below is one TCR beta chain in context. Antigen: not known. This record comes from a study of blood T cells in healthy people across ages. Using a J-beta primer mix together with a sample-barcoded 5' primer, a second PCR was run for about 6 to 12 cycles. TCRdb re-called the 5' RACE reads with MiXCR, one entry per CDR3 protein. The sample lists about 1.4 million distinct CDR3 sequences; approximately 60% were seen once. Study-level points and caveats: The CMV status of each donor remained undetermined, and this could have confounded shifts in expanded clonotypes. Age showed a roughly linear inverse relationship with TCR beta diversity per million T cells.

Trimming shortened V by 7 bases and J by 2 bases, and 12 bases separated the two germline ends. Per germline, CDR1 SQVTM and CDR2 ANQGSEA. The CDR3 extends over 13 amino acids. The source is a man aged 18 to 29 in good health. The chain recombines TRBV29-1 with TRBJ2-1; D may be TRBD2 (6 bases). Sequenced: blood. CDR3: CSDAAGPYNEQFF. The CDR3 DNA follows: TGCAGCGACGCCGCGGGACCCTACAATGAGCAGTTCTTC.